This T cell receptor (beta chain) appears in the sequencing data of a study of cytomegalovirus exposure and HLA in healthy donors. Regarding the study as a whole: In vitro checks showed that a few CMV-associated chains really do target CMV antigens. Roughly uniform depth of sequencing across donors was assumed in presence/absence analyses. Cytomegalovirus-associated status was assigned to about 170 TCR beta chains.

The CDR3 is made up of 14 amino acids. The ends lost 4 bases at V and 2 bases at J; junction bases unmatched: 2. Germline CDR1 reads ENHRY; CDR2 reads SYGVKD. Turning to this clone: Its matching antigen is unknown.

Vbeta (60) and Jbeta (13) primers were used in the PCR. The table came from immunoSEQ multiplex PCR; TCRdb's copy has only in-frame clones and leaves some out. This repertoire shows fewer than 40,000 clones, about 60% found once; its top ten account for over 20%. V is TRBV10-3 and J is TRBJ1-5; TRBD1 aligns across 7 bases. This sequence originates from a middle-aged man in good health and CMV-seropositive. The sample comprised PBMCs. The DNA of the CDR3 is TGTGCCATCAGTGGCAGGGGGGGCAATCAGCCCCAGCATTTT. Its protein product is CAISGRGGNQPQHF.